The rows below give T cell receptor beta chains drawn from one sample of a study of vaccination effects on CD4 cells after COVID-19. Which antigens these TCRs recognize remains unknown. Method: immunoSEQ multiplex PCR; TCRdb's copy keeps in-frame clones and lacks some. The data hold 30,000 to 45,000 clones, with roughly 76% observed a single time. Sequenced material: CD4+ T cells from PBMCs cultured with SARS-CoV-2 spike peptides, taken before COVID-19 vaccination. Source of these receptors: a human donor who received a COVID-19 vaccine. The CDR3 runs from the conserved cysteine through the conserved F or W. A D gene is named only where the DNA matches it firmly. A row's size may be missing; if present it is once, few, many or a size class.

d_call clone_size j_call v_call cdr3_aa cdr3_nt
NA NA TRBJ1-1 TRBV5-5 CASSFPHQAGATFF TGTGCCAGCAGCTTCCCCCACCAGGCGGGGGCTACTTTCTTT
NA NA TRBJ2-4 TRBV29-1 CSALGPDNIQYF TGCAGCGCCCTCGGCCCCGATAACATTCAGTACTTC
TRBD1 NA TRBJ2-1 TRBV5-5 CASSFTTGGYNEQFF TGTGCCAGCAGCTTTACGACAGGGGGCTACAATGAGCAGTTCTTC
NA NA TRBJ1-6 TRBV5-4 CASSRQDFYNSPLHF TGTGCCAGCAGTAGACAGGACTTTTATAATTCACCCCTCCACTTT
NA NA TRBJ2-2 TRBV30 CAWSILGFTGELFF TGTGCCTGGAGTATACTGGGGTTCACCGGGGAGCTGTTTTTT
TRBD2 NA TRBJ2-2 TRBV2 CASSEASSGIEELFF TGTGCCAGCAGTGAAGCGTCTAGCGGGATTGAGGAGCTGTTTTTT
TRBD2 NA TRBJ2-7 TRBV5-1 CASSEDPSGGRYEQYF TGCGCCAGCAGCGAGGACCCTAGCGGGGGGAGGTACGAGCAGTACTTC
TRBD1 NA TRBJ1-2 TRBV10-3 CAMAGQSNGYTF TGTGCCATGGCGGGACAGAGTAACGGCTACACCTTC
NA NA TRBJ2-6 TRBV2 CASRLGLSGANVLTF TGTGCCAGCAGGCTAGGGTTATCTGGGGCCAACGTCCTGACTTTC
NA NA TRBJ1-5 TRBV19 CASSIAAGEGNQPQHF TGTGCCAGTAGTATTGCTGCGGGGGAGGGCAATCAGCCCCAGCATTTT
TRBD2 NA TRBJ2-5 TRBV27 CASSLPGLAGEETQYF TGTGCCAGCAGTTTACCGGGACTAGCGGGAGAAGAGACCCAGTACTTC
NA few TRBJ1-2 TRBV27 CASSLSVNRVWGYTF TGTGCCAGCAGTTTATCGGTAAACAGGGTCTGGGGCTACACCTTC
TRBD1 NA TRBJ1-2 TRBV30 CAWSTTGGYGYTF TGTGCCTGGAGTACTACAGGGGGCTATGGCTACACCTTC
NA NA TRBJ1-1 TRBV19 CASSDRSREAFF TGTGCCAGTAGTGACAGATCCAGGGAAGCTTTCTTT
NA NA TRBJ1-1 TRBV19 CASTLRGETEAFF TGTGCCAGTACCCTCCGGGGGGAGACTGAAGCTTTCTTT